This T cell receptor (beta chain) emerged from a study of T cell responses to AZD1222 COVID-19 vaccine. Study in general: Researchers grouped second doses given at about 4 or about 12 weeks into one pool.

Overall study results and limits: Breadth and depth of Spike-specific TCRs rose after two AZD1222 doses. Every sample of the repertoires postdated the peak T cell response.

Note on this clone: Its cognate antigen is unknown.

Here immunoSEQ multiplex PCR was the method, and the copy in TCRdb shows in-frame clones only, minus some. The sample holds 100,000 to 150,000 clones, roughly nine tenths seen once. The ends lost 3 bases at V and 5 bases at J; junction bases unmatched: 5. Germline CDR1 reads SGHTA; CDR2 reads FQGTGA. The CDR3 totals 15 residues. The sequences come from peripheral blood, collected on day 0 of AZD1222 vaccination. This rearrangement joins TRBV7-3 to TRBJ2-2, with 8 bases aligning to TRBD2. The receptor was derived from an adult in good health. Here the CDR3 reads CASSFSGSGTGELFF. CDR3 nucleotide sequence: TGTGCCAGCAGCTTCAGCGGGAGCGGAACCGGGGAGCTGTTTTTT. The complete variable domain, with remaining parts taken from reference TRBV7-3 and TRBJ2-2, reads GAGVSQTPSNKVTEKGKYVELRCDPISGHTALYWYRQSLGQGPEFLIYFQGTGAADDSGLPNDRFFAVRPEGSVSTLKIQRTERGDSAVYLCASSFSGSGTGELFFGEGSRLTVL.